Listed below are T cell receptor beta chains from one sample, sequenced in a study of cytomegalovirus exposure and HLA in healthy donors. Here immunoSEQ multiplex PCR was the method, and the copy in TCRdb shows in-frame clones only, minus some. The sample has under 200,000 clones, around three quarters seen once. The sample was PBMCs. The receptors derive from a man aged 45 to 65 in good health and CMV-seropositive. The CDR3 runs from the conserved cysteine through the conserved F or W. Each record gives: D gene, clone size, J gene, V gene, CDR3 DNA, CDR3 protein. A D gene is named only where the DNA matches it firmly. Clone size is given for some rows only: seen once, a few or many times, or a class if the clone is expanded.

D: -
size: -
J: TRBJ2-7
V: TRBV19
DNA: TGTGCCAGTAGTATCTCCCCTCCAGGGGCCTACGAGCAGTACTTC
CDR3: CASSISPPGAYEQYF

D: TRBD2
size: -
J: TRBJ2-1
V: TRBV10-1
DNA: TGCGCCAGCAGTGAGGCCCTAGCGGGGAAGAATGAGCAGTTCTTC
CDR3: CASSEALAGKNEQFF

D: TRBD1
size: few
J: TRBJ1-1
V: TRBV28
DNA: TGTGCCAGCAGTTTGGACAGGGGGATAAGAACTGAAGCTTTCTTT
CDR3: CASSLDRGIRTEAFF

D: -
size: -
J: TRBJ1-1
V: TRBV5-5
DNA: TGTGCCAGCAGCTTGGTCGGGGGGAACACTGAAGCTTTCTTT
CDR3: CASSLVGGNTEAFF

D: -
size: -
J: TRBJ2-5
V: TRBV9
DNA: TGTGCCAGCAGACGGGGAAACCTGGAGACCCAGTACTTC
CDR3: CASRRGNLETQYF

D: TRBD1
size: few
J: TRBJ1-6
V: TRBV5-1
DNA: TGCGCCAGCAGCTTGGCCTTAGGGACAGGGAATAATTCACCCCTCCACTTT
CDR3: CASSLALGTGNNSPLHF

D: -
size: -
J: TRBJ1-5
V: TRBV19
DNA: TGTGCCAGTAGAGTGTCAAGAGGGGGGCCCCAGCATTTT
CDR3: CASRVSRGGPQHF

D: -
size: -
J: TRBJ1-3
V: TRBV30
DNA: TGTGCCTGGAGTGTACGGTTGCTCTCTGGAAACACCATATATTTT
CDR3: CAWSVRLLSGNTIYF

D: -
size: few
J: TRBJ2-7
V: TRBV18
DNA: TGTGCCAGCTCCCCTAGAGACGAGCAGTACTTC
CDR3: CASSPRDEQYF

D: -
size: -
J: TRBJ1-5
V: TRBV1
DNA: TGCACCAGCAGCCAATATAAGGGGGATGGCAATCAGCCCCAGCATTTT
CDR3: CTSSQYKGDGNQPQHF

D: TRBD1
size: -
J: TRBJ2-3
V: TRBV12-5
DNA: TGTGCTAGCGGGACAGGGCGCACAGATACGCAGTATTTT
CDR3: CASGTGRTDTQYF

D: TRBD1
size: few
J: TRBJ1-5
V: TRBV2
DNA: TGTGCCAGCAAGACAGGGCGCAATCAGCCCCAGCATTTT
CDR3: CASKTGRNQPQHF

D: TRBD1
size: few
J: TRBJ2-5
V: TRBV19
DNA: TGTGCCAGTAGTCGGACAGGGGAAGAGACCCAGTACTTC
CDR3: CASSRTGEETQYF

D: -
size: -
J: TRBJ2-7
V: TRBV5-4
DNA: TGTGCCAGCAGCCTTTCTGCGGGCAGCTCCTACGAGCAGTACTTC
CDR3: CASSLSAGSSYEQYF

D: -
size: -
J: TRBJ2-7
V: TRBV28
DNA: TGTGCCAGCAGGCCCGGAGATATCGCCTACGAGCAGTACTTC
CDR3: CASRPGDIAYEQYF

D: TRBD1
size: -
J: TRBJ2-7
V: TRBV11-2
DNA: TGTGCCAGCAGCTCCCGGGACAGGGCCTACGAGCAGTACTTC
CDR3: CASSSRDRAYEQYF

D: -
size: -
J: TRBJ1-2
V: TRBV15
DNA: TGTGCCACCAGCAGAGACAGGGGCCCGTCCGGCTACACCTTC
CDR3: CATSRDRGPSGYTF

D: -
size: few
J: TRBJ1-4
V: TRBV18
DNA: TGTGCCAGCTCACCACCCCGGGGTAATGAAAAACTGTTTTTT
CDR3: CASSPPRGNEKLFF

D: TRBD1
size: -
J: TRBJ1-6
V: TRBV4-3
DNA: TGCGCCAGCAGCCAAGAGGTTTCGGACAGGGGGTGTGGAGGTTTGCATAATTCCCCCCTCCACTTT
CDR3: CASSQEVSDRGCGGLHNSPLHF

D: -
size: -
J: TRBJ2-3
V: TRBV5-4
DNA: TGTGCCAGCAGCTTGCTCGGGGCAGATACGCAGTATTTT
CDR3: CASSLLGADTQYF

D: TRBD2
size: -
J: TRBJ2-4
V: TRBV9
DNA: TGTGCCAGCAGCGTAGATCCTAGCGGCAAAAACATTCAGTACTTC
CDR3: CASSVDPSGKNIQYF

D: TRBD2
size: -
J: TRBJ2-1
V: TRBV7-7
DNA: TGTGCCAGCAGCTTAGTAGCGGGGGGCCACAATGAGCAGTTCTTC
CDR3: CASSLVAGGHNEQFF

D: -
size: -
J: TRBJ2-1
V: TRBV4-3
DNA: TGCGCCAGCAGCCAAGAAAGACTAAGAGGTGAGCAGTTCTTC
CDR3: CASSQERLRGEQFF

D: -
size: once
J: TRBJ1-1
V: TRBV2
DNA: TGTGCCAGCAGTGCGGTATGGAGTGGCACTGAAGCTTTCTTT
CDR3: CASSAVWSGTEAFF

D: -
size: -
J: TRBJ1-1
V: TRBV6-5
DNA: TGTGCCAGCAGTACTACCGGTACTGAAGCTTTCTTT
CDR3: CASSTTGTEAFF

D: TRBD1
size: few
J: TRBJ2-7
V: TRBV5-6
DNA: TGTGCCAGCAGCTTGGATGGTGCGGTCGGGACAGAGCTGCTATTC
CDR3: CASSLDGAVGTELLF

D: -
size: once
J: TRBJ2-3
V: TRBV6-1
DNA: TGTGCCAGCAGCGTGCGGAGCGGCGGAGATACGCAGTATTTT
CDR3: CASSVRSGGDTQYF

D: -
size: -
J: TRBJ2-2
V: TRBV5-4
DNA: TGTGCCAGCAGTTTAGGGGGTTCGAACACCGGGGAGCTGTTTTTT
CDR3: CASSLGGSNTGELFF

D: -
size: -
J: TRBJ1-5
V: TRBV12-5
DNA: TGTGCTAGTGTTCGACAGTGTAATCAGCCCCAGCATTTT
CDR3: CASVRQCNQPQHF

D: TRBD1
size: -
J: TRBJ2-3
V: TRBV6-5
DNA: TGTGCCAGCAGTTCGACAGGGGCCTTCACAGATACGCAGTATTTT
CDR3: CASSSTGAFTDTQYF

D: TRBD1
size: -
J: TRBJ1-1
V: TRBV5-6
DNA: TGTGCCAGCAGCTATCCCAGGGGGCGCATGGACACTGAAGCTTTCTTT
CDR3: CASSYPRGRMDTEAFF

D: TRBD1
size: -
J: TRBJ1-3
V: TRBV6-5
DNA: TGTGTCAGCAGTTACTCGGGGACAGATGGAAACACCATATATTTT
CDR3: CVSSYSGTDGNTIYF

D: TRBD2
size: once
J: TRBJ2-5
V: TRBV4-1
DNA: TGCGCCAGCAGCCAAGAGCTAGCGGGAGGTTTGGAGACCCAGTACTTC
CDR3: CASSQELAGGLETQYF

D: -
size: -
J: TRBJ1-2
V: TRBV25-1
DNA: TGTGCCAGCAGTGAAAGTGGCAGGACTCTGGGCTACACCTTC
CDR3: CASSESGRTLGYTF

D: TRBD2
size: -
J: TRBJ2-2
V: TRBV6-1
DNA: TGTGCCAGCAGTGCAATTAGGAGGGAGGGTTGGACCGGGGAGCTGTTTTTT
CDR3: CASSAIRREGWTGELFF

D: TRBD1
size: -
J: TRBJ2-7
V: TRBV29-1
DNA: TGCAGCATCGGGACAGGGGCTGGCGAGCAGTACTTC
CDR3: CSIGTGAGEQYF

D: -
size: -
J: TRBJ1-4
V: TRBV7-6
DNA: TGTGCCAGCAGCTTAGAGAGGGTCGGGGCAACTAATGAAAAACTGTTTTTT
CDR3: CASSLERVGATNEKLFF

D: TRBD1
size: -
J: TRBJ2-7
V: TRBV11-3
DNA: TGTGCCAGCAGCGAGGGGACAGGGTACTCCTACGAGCAGTACTTC
CDR3: CASSEGTGYSYEQYF

D: -
size: few
J: TRBJ2-2
V: TRBV4-3
DNA: TGCGCCAGCAGCCAAGATATAGGAGCCACGAACACCGGGGAGCTGTTTTTT
CDR3: CASSQDIGATNTGELFF

D: -
size: -
J: TRBJ1-4
V: TRBV19
DNA: TGTGCCAGCCGCCCCCCAGGTGAAAAACTGTTTTTT
CDR3: CASRPPGEKLFF

D: -
size: -
J: TRBJ2-3
V: TRBV6-1
DNA: TGTGCCAGCAGTGAACAGGGAACAGATACGCAGTATTTT
CDR3: CASSEQGTDTQYF

D: -
size: -
J: TRBJ1-4
V: TRBV27
DNA: TGTGCCAGCAGTCCAGACAGGTATATCAATGAAAAACTGTTTTTT
CDR3: CASSPDRYINEKLFF

D: TRBD2
size: -
J: TRBJ2-3
V: TRBV5-1
DNA: TGCGCCAGCAGCTTGGAACGGGGGGGCTACACAGATACGCAGTATTTT
CDR3: CASSLERGGYTDTQYF

D: TRBD2
size: -
J: TRBJ2-4
V: TRBV18
DNA: TGTGCCAGCTCCGGGACTAGCGGGGGGTTTTCCAAAAACATTCAGTACTTC
CDR3: CASSGTSGGFSKNIQYF

D: -
size: -
J: TRBJ1-6
V: TRBV5-1
DNA: TGCGCCAGCAGCTTTGACCAGGGGAATTCACCCCTCCACTTT
CDR3: CASSFDQGNSPLHF

D: TRBD1
size: few
J: TRBJ2-4
V: TRBV19
DNA: TGTGCCAGTAAGTGCCGATGCGGGACAGGGGGCCGGAAGGCCAAAAACATTCAGTACTTC
CDR3: CASKCRCGTGGRKAKNIQYF

D: TRBD2
size: -
J: TRBJ2-5
V: TRBV7-2
DNA: TGTGCCAGCAGCTTAGCGGCGGCGGGGGGCGTGGAGACCCAGTACTTC
CDR3: CASSLAAAGGVETQYF

D: -
size: -
J: TRBJ1-2
V: TRBV30
DNA: TGTGCCTGGAATTGGGCAGGGCAGGGCGGCTACACCTTC
CDR3: CAWNWAGQGGYTF

D: -
size: -
J: TRBJ2-2
V: TRBV6-5
DNA: TGTGCCAGCAGTTACTTGAGGGCCATCGCCGGGGAGCTGTTTTTT
CDR3: CASSYLRAIAGELFF

D: -
size: -
J: TRBJ1-6
V: TRBV4-3
DNA: TGCGCCAGCAGCCAGACAGGAGGCACTTCACCCCTCCACTTT
CDR3: CASSQTGGTSPLHF

D: -
size: -
J: TRBJ2-7
V: TRBV28
DNA: TGTGCCAGCAGCCGAACAGGGTCCTACGAGCAGTACTTC
CDR3: CASSRTGSYEQYF

D: TRBD1
size: -
J: TRBJ1-2
V: TRBV5-4
DNA: TGTGCCAGCAGCACCTGGGGACAGGGGATTTTGGATGGCTACACCTTC
CDR3: CASSTWGQGILDGYTF

D: -
size: -
J: TRBJ1-3
V: TRBV4-1
DNA: TGCGCCAGCAGCCAAGTGGCGAGGATCAACACCATATATTTT
CDR3: CASSQVARINTIYF

D: TRBD1
size: -
J: TRBJ1-2
V: TRBV4-3
DNA: TGCGCCAGCAGCCAAGATTGGGACAGGGGAAACTATGGCTACACCTTC
CDR3: CASSQDWDRGNYGYTF

D: TRBD1
size: -
J: TRBJ2-3
V: TRBV29-1
DNA: TGCAGCGTTGCCAGACAGGGCCGCACAGATACGCAGTATTTT
CDR3: CSVARQGRTDTQYF

D: -
size: few
J: TRBJ1-2
V: TRBV6-5
DNA: TGTGCCAGCGCTATACTCGCTAACTATGGCTACACCTTC
CDR3: CASAILANYGYTF

D: TRBD1
size: -
J: TRBJ1-6
V: TRBV27
DNA: TGTGCCAGCAGTTCCCGGACAGGGGGGAGTTCACCCCTCCACTTT
CDR3: CASSSRTGGSSPLHF

D: TRBD1
size: -
J: TRBJ1-4
V: TRBV7-2
DNA: TGTGCCAGCAGCCCGGACAGGATGATATTAACTAATGAAAAACTGTTTTTT
CDR3: CASSPDRMILTNEKLFF

D: -
size: -
J: TRBJ1-1
V: TRBV15
DNA: TGTGCCACCAGCAGAGAGGCTCGGGGGATGAACACTGAAGCTTTCTTT
CDR3: CATSREARGMNTEAFF